The rows below give T cell receptor beta chains drawn from one sample of a study of T cell clones after liver transplantation. Profiled with immunoSEQ multiplex PCR; TCRdb holds only in-frame clones, not every one. The data show approximately 22,000 clones, approximately 93% seen once. The sample in question was CD8+ T cells from blood, obtained approximately 26 months after liver transplant. The source of these receptors is a human patient who received a liver transplant. Part of the T cell pool may stem from the graft donor. The CDR3 runs from the conserved cysteine through the conserved F or W. The D gene is left open where the match is weak. Clone size is stated in some rows and not others, as once, few, many or a class when expanded.

j_call	d_call	v_call	clone_size	cdr3_aa	cdr3_nt
TRBJ2-3	TRBD1	TRBV4-3	.	CASSPGQGPDTQYF	TGCGCCAGCAGCCCGGGACAGGGGCCAGATACGCAGTATTTT
TRBJ1-2	.	TRBV9	.	CASSPWPGPYGYTF	TGTGCCAGCAGCCCCTGGCCGGGACCTTATGGCTACACCTTC
TRBJ2-1	TRBD1	TRBV7-9	few	CASRPPGQGTGEQFF	TGTGCCAGCAGACCTCCGGGACAGGGGACTGGTGAGCAGTTCTTC
TRBJ2-7	.	TRBV28	.	CASRKSGPYEQYF	TGTGCCAGCAGAAAGAGCGGACCCTACGAGCAGTACTTC
TRBJ2-1	.	TRBV14	.	CASSQVGVVLGEQFF	TGTGCCAGCAGCCAAGTCGGGGTAGTTCTCGGTGAGCAGTTCTTC
TRBJ2-3	.	TRBV5-5	.	CASTGGDTQYF	TGTGCCAGCACCGGAGGAGATACGCAGTATTTT
TRBJ2-2	.	TRBV14	.	CASSQAIREWYTGELFF	TGTGCCAGCAGCCAAGCGATCCGGGAGTGGTACACCGGGGAGCTGTTTTTT
TRBJ2-4	.	TRBV12-5	.	CASGNRDLGDIQYF	TGTGCTAGTGGTAACCGGGACCTAGGCGACATTCAGTACTTC
TRBJ2-7	TRBD1	TRBV7-2	.	CASSWGQVTYEQYF	TGTGCCAGCAGCTGGGGACAGGTTACCTACGAGCAGTACTTC
TRBJ1-1	.	TRBV11-1	.	CASSPPEGGENTEAFF	TGTGCCAGCAGCCCACCGGAGGGGGGGGAGAACACTGAAGCTTTCTTT
TRBJ2-3	TRBD2	TRBV4-2	.	CASSQDQREGLTDTQYF	TGTGCCAGCAGCCAAGATCAGCGGGAGGGTCTCACAGATACGCAGTATTTT
TRBJ2-3	TRBD2	TRBV19	.	CASSQGLAGGLLDTQYF	TGTGCCAGTAGCCAGGGGTTGGCGGGAGGGTTGTTGGATACGCAGTATTTT
TRBJ2-7	.	TRBV10-2	once	CATQDYSYEQYF	TGCGCCACCCAGGACTACTCCTACGAGCAGTACTTC
TRBJ1-4	.	TRBV4-1	.	CASSQDIEEKLFF	TGCGCCAGCAGCCAAGACATAGAGGAAAAACTGTTTTTT
TRBJ2-2	.	TRBV13	.	CASRLGGNTGELFF	TGTGCCAGCAGGCTGGGCGGAAACACCGGGGAGCTGTTTTTT
TRBJ2-1	.	TRBV6-5	.	CASSYTGVDEQFF	TGTGCCAGCAGTTACACGGGAGTCGATGAGCAGTTCTTC
TRBJ2-3	TRBD1	TRBV27	.	CASSLSVGGADTQYF	TGTGCCAGCAGTTTATCTGTAGGGGGCGCAGATACGCAGTATTTT
TRBJ2-4	TRBD1	TRBV10-3	once	CATPADDREGKNIQYF	TGTGCCACCCCGGCTGACGACAGGGAAGGCAAAAACATTCAGTACTTC
TRBJ2-3	TRBD2	TRBV6-1	.	CASSEAEGRRVLLAGGKDTQYF	TGTGCCAGCAGTGAAGCAGAGGGCAGGAGAGTTTTATTAGCGGGAGGGAAAGATACGCAGTATTTT
TRBJ2-7	.	TRBV10-3	once	CAISESRVSYEQYF	TGTGCCATCAGTGAGTCGAGGGTTTCCTACGAGCAGTACTTC
TRBJ2-5	.	TRBV4-3	.	CASSQDLEVTQYF	TGCGCCAGCAGCCAAGATCTAGAGGTGACCCAGTACTTC
TRBJ2-5	.	TRBV18	.	CASSPQDGETQYF	TGTGCCAGCTCACCACAAGATGGGGAGACCCAGTACTTC
TRBJ2-7	TRBD2	TRBV6-5	.	CASSYSVLAGDEQYF	TGTGCCAGCAGTTACTCCGTACTAGCGGGAGACGAGCAGTACTTC
TRBJ2-7	TRBD2	TRBV14	.	CASTKTSESWEQYF	TGTGCCAGCACCAAGACTAGCGAGTCGTGGGAGCAGTACTTC
TRBJ2-1	TRBD2	TRBV11-2	.	CASSLLAGPLEFF	TGTGCCAGCAGCCTACTAGCGGGCCCGCTCGAGTTCTTC
TRBJ2-3	.	TRBV9	.	CASSTRDGPTDTQYF	TGTGCCAGCAGCACGCGGGACGGCCCCACAGATACGCAGTATTTT
TRBJ2-7	.	TRBV5-4	.	CASSQPPVEEQYF	TGTGCCAGCAGCCAGCCCCCGGTGGAAGAGCAGTACTTC
TRBJ2-7	.	TRBV5-6	.	CASSSGLATYEQYF	TGTGCCAGCAGCTCGGGGCTAGCCACCTACGAGCAGTACTTC
TRBJ2-3	.	TRBV5-4	.	CASSLGLSAGDTQYF	TGTGCCAGCAGCTTGGGACTCTCGGCAGGGGATACGCAGTATTTT
TRBJ2-2	TRBD2	TRBV7-2	.	CASSLGQGRAVTGELFF	TGTGCCAGCAGCTTAGGACAAGGGAGGGCCGTCACCGGGGAGCTGTTTTTT
TRBJ2-2	.	TRBV6-5	.	CASRQSAYTGELFF	TGTGCCAGCAGGCAATCCGCATACACCGGGGAGCTGTTTTTT
TRBJ2-7	.	TRBV9	.	CASSVQAGLHEQYF	TGTGCCAGCAGCGTACAAGCGGGCCTGCACGAGCAGTACTTC
TRBJ2-3	.	TRBV2	.	CASQDLVGQYF	TGTGCCAGTCAAGACCTCGTGGGGCAGTATTTT
TRBJ1-2	TRBD1	TRBV4-1	once	CASSQDIGQGRTNYGYTF	TGCGCCAGCAGCCAAGATATAGGACAGGGTCGCACTAACTATGGCTACACCTTC
TRBJ2-1	.	TRBV18	.	CASSPKPGTSWNEQFF	TGTGCCAGCTCACCTAAACCCGGGACAAGTTGGAATGAGCAGTTCTTC
TRBJ2-7	.	TRBV5-1	.	CASSSLTGYERQYF	TGCGCCAGCAGCTCCTTGACAGGCTATGAAAGGCAGTACTTC
TRBJ1-2	.	TRBV28	.	CASSISRSFGYTF	TGTGCCAGCAGCATAAGTAGGTCTTTCGGCTACACCTTC
TRBJ2-1	.	TRBV29-1	.	CSVEGPSSYNEQFF	TGCAGCGTTGAGGGGCCTAGCTCCTACAATGAGCAGTTCTTC
TRBJ2-3	.	TRBV9	.	CASSVVGLTDTQYF	TGTGCCAGCAGCGTAGTAGGGCTCACAGATACGCAGTATTTT
TRBJ2-7	.	TRBV10-2	.	CASSEVHRESSYEQYF	TGCGCCAGCAGTGAGGTGCACAGGGAAAGCTCCTACGAGCAGTACTTC
TRBJ2-7	TRBD1	TRBV5-6	once	CASSTGQAPEQYF	TGTGCCAGCAGCACAGGACAGGCACCCGAGCAGTACTTC
TRBJ2-7	.	TRBV19	.	CASSISLGSEQYF	TGTGCCAGTAGTATTTCTTTGGGTAGCGAGCAGTACTTC
TRBJ2-5	TRBD1	TRBV27	.	CASSQGAGREEETQYF	TGTGCCAGCTCACAGGGGGCAGGGAGGGAGGAAGAGACCCAGTACTTC
TRBJ2-7	TRBD2	TRBV4-3	.	CASRPGLASSYEQYF	TGCGCCAGCAGACCGGGACTAGCGTCATCCTACGAGCAGTACTTC
TRBJ2-1	TRBD2	TRBV6-5	.	CASSYSLGLAGEQFF	TGTGCCAGCAGTTACTCGTTGGGCTTAGCGGGTGAGCAGTTCTTC